A single T cell receptor beta chain is shown here with its context. The data derive from a study of T cell changes during pregnancy in multiple sclerosis. The assay was immunoSEQ multiplex PCR, and TCRdb's table has in-frame clones only and misses some. The data contain about 58,000 clones, 85% to 95% of them singletons. CDR3 length: 15 amino acids. Trimming cost V 7 bases and J 0 bases; bases outside gene matches: 8. Germline CDR1 and CDR2: LNHDA and SQIVND (reference sequence). The chain employs TRBV19 and TRBJ1-2; 7 nucleotides match TRBD1. Specimen: CD8+ T cells from peripheral blood mononuclear cells, collected in the second trimester of pregnancy. The source of this sequence is a female donor with multiple sclerosis, enrolled in a pregnancy study. This CDR3 is CASKNRGRANYGYTF. CDR3 DNA: TGTGCCAGTAAGAACAGGGGTAGAGCTAACTATGGCTACACCTTC. Combining the CDR3 with reference TRBV19 and TRBJ1-2 gives the whole variable domain DGGITQSPKYLFRKEGQNVTLSCEQNLNHDAMYWYRQDPGQGLRLIYYSQIVNDFQKGDIAEGYSVSREKKESFPLTVTSAQKNPTAFYLCASKNRGRANYGYTFGSGTRLTVV.